The sequence of this TCR beta chain was determined in a study of blood T cell repertoires in COVID-19 (dated by TCRdb to between 2020 and 2021). In terms of the full investigation: Samples from collaborators originated in the United States, Italy and Spain and spanned both the acute and convalescent phases of COVID-19. The prospective study material was composed of cDNA or gDNA derived from T cells, B-cell-depleted T cells, or PBMCs. The dataset comprised deeply sampled blood TCRbeta repertoires from subjects exposed to, actively infected with, or recovered from COVID-19. The repertoires were released in a freely available public database meant as a resource for research on the immune response to SARS-CoV-2. Samples were obtained from the ongoing ImmuneRACE study (first 160 participants) and from 1,254 subjects provided by 6 global collaborators. Nearly every sample came with metadata listing a de-identified subject ID, COVID-19 status, age in years and sex. Where available, HLA class I and class II types were taken from metadata supplied by the sample provider and were not determined by assay-based typing.

The collaborating institutions used their own protocols to collect whole blood in K2EDTA tubes. For TCRbeta analysis, collaborators shipped samples as frozen whole blood, isolated PBMCs, or DNA extracted from either of those sample types. The CDR3, from cysteine to phenylalanine, totals 14 residues. Only CDR3 DNA is held: 42 bases, read in frame from base 1. The germline V gene (reference sequence) sets CDR1 to MNHEY and CDR2 to SMNVEV. V and J are trimmed by 5 bases and 2 bases, and the gene matches miss 5 bases of the junction. The study at large found these results: Clinical and demographic metadata were provided uncurated, with the amount varying by source and participant.

Notes on this clone: This receptor's antigen is unknown. No qualities accompany the bases; no much larger clone lies one base away.

The immunoSEQ Assay, a bias-controlled multiplex PCR, was used to amplify TCRbeta CDR3 regions from genomic DNA. As for how the authors treated the data: Nucleated cell counts per sample were estimated from amplification of reference gene primers within the assay. To quantify the absolute abundance of each unique TCRbeta CDR3 rearrangement, sequence reads were collapsed and filtered. For each sample, productive Simpson clonality was calculated as the square root of Simpson's diversity index across productive rearrangements. Imported from immuneACCESS, the table was reduced by TCRdb to in-frame sequences with V and J called. These copies leave out some clones; in studies compared against another copy, an unresolved V gene accounts for under half, and the cause of the remainder is not known. D and trimming were read from the DNA, whereas the V and J calls and clone size are those reported in that table. This sample gives about 130,000 clones in total; roughly four fifths of them show up just once. The ten largest clones capture 11% of the sample.

Sequenced input: peripheral blood. The chain is made from TRBV27 and TRBJ2-7; 8 of the junction bases match TRBD1. The receptor's source is a human donor in a cohort sampled during active COVID-19. The nucleotide sequence is TGTGCCAGCAGTGCCTGGACAGGGCCCTACGAGCAGTACTTC. This gives the protein CASSAWTGPYEQYF.